This passage covers 6 T cell receptor beta chains from one sample sequenced in a study of blood T cell repertoires in COVID-19. Method: immunoSEQ multiplex PCR; TCRdb's copy keeps in-frame clones and lacks some. The sample lists about 75,000 clones; 79% were seen once. Sequences were obtained from peripheral blood. The origin of the receptors is a woman older than 75 with active or convalescent COVID-19.

This chain connects TRBV6-2 or TRBV6-3 to TRBJ2-1, with D possibly being TRBD1 (6 bases). From germline, CDR1 is MNHEY and CDR2 SVGEGT. CDR3 length equals 16 residues. Trimming removed 5 bases from V and 1 base from J, with 15 bases in between. The CDR3: CASSDPGTLSYNEQFF. The DNA for the CDR3 is TGTGCCAGCAGTGACCCCGGGACACTTTCCTACAATGAGCAGTTCTTC.

The chain couples TRBV6-2 or TRBV6-3 to TRBJ2-2; D is unresolved. The germline V and J ends were trimmed by 4 bases and 6 bases, with 21 bases remaining between them. Germline V gene sequence: CDR1 MNHEY, CDR2 SVGEGT. The CDR3 consists of 17 residues. The CDR3: CASSFAGRSNRAGELFF. The CDR3 DNA sequence: TGTGCCAGCAGTTTCGCAGGTCGATCAAATCGAGCCGGGGAGCTGTTTTTT.

The V call is TRBV11-3, the J call TRBJ2-2, with TRBD1 matching 10 bases. Trimming cost V 5 bases and J 5 bases; bases outside gene matches: 11. Germline CDR1 is SGHNT and CDR2 is YENEEA. The CDR3 covers 17 residues. DNA for the CDR3: TGTGCCAGCAGCCAATCAGACAGGGGGCCTAGGACCGGGGAGCTGTTTTTT. This codes for CASSQSDRGPRTGELFF.

The chain recombines TRBV10-3 with TRBJ1-4, with 10 bases that match TRBD1. Germline V gene sequence: CDR1 ENHRY, CDR2 SYGVKD. J lost 4 bases, V lost 4 bases, and 3 bases had no gene match. This CDR3 has 15 amino acids. CDR3 coding DNA: TGTGCCATCAGTGTGGACAGGGGGATTAATGAAAAACTGTTTTTT. Amino acids: CAISVDRGINEKLFF.

The chain carries TRBV4-3 and TRBJ2-2; possible D gene TRBD2, 5 bases. CDR1 LGHNA and CDR2 YSLEER come from the germline V gene. V was pared by 0 bases and J by 2 bases, with 16 bases between. This CDR3 has 18 residues. The CDR3 loop is CASSQERSRTYNTGELFF. The CDR3 nucleotides are TGCGCCAGCAGCCAAGAAAGGAGTCGGACTTATAACACCGGGGAGCTGTTTTTT.

The chain recombines TRBV13 with TRBJ2-2; D is unclear. V lost 1 base to trimming and J lost 5 bases, with 14 bases between them. The CDR3 runs 16 residues. Germline CDR1 and CDR2: PRHDT and FYEKMQ (reference sequence). CDR3 protein: CASSLVPAYETGELFF. CDR3 DNA: TGTGCCAGCAGCTTAGTCCCCGCCTATGAGACCGGGGAGCTGTTTTTT.